This record covers a single TCR beta chain. This clone was seen ten or more times. It has no known antigen specificity. No much larger clonotype is one base removed from it; base qualities were not supplied. The germline V gene supplies CDR1 ENHRY and CDR2 SYGVKD. The CDR3 sequence holds 13 residues, the cysteine and phenylalanine included. Solely the CDR3 DNA is kept, with 39 bases framed from the first base. V and J are truncated by 0 bases and 13 bases respectively, leaving an intervening sequence of 13 bases. Using the deep immunoSEQ assay, TCR CDR3 regions were amplified from genomic DNA by multiplex PCR. Genomic DNA extracted from each cell subset was distributed evenly over all wells of several immunoSEQ 96-well plates, and each plate served as one replicate. Each replicate PCR for unsorted PBMC received roughly 290 ng genomic DNA, equal to 30,000 to 35,000 T cell genomes. Unsorted PBMC genomic DNA was sequenced across ten immunoSEQ deep assay plates. Purified libraries were quantified with a Qubit 3.0 fluorometer, sized on a Bioanalyzer 2100, and re-quantified with the KAPA Library Quantification kit. A separate single-read 150-cycle Illumina NextSeq 550 flow cell was used to sequence each immunoSEQ 96-well plate. Processing in the source paper ran as follows. Because the immunoSEQ output included only junctional sequences and no quality scores, the filtering could not be the same as the filtering used for full-length reads. To assign V/J genes and CDR3, sequences were annotated using PyIR, a Python wrapper for IgBLAST v1.9, with IMGT germline references. Reads were filtered out if the reads had weak V/J assignments (E-value above 1e-6), no CDR3, stop codons, out-of-frame junctions, or ambiguous translated residues. V3J clonotypes were defined as sequences sharing an identical inferred V gene, J gene, and CDR3 amino acid sequence. To compute the percentage overlap between repertoires, the number of shared unique clonotypes was divided by the size of the smaller repertoire. RTK rarefaction, the Chao1 estimator, and Recon v2.1 estimates of unobserved clonotypes were used to assess repertoire richness. In its TCRdb copy, this immuneACCESS table keeps in-frame sequences only and misses some clones. Where compared with another copy, unresolved V genes explain less than half of these, and the others have no known cause. That table supplies the V and J calls and clone size; D and trimming were determined from the DNA. This sample gives fewer than 700,000 clones in total; around 77% of them show up just once. The ten largest clones take up more than 10% of the sample.

These data come from a study of shared clonotypes between healthy human individuals (dated by TCRdb to 2020 to 2021). Notes on the research overall: The cohort included a few men and two women between 18 and 49 years of age. To estimate repertoire size and how much clonotype sharing occurs between individuals, the study deeply sequenced the blood TCR repertoires of about five healthy adults. To increase sequencing depth and limit assay-specific biases, TCR repertoire library preparation and sequencing were carried out by different laboratories using diverse techniques. Between about 0.9 and 10 billion PBMCs per donor were obtained by leukapheresis. What the study reported, not specific to this receptor: Sampling was restricted to blood, and TCR repertoires in tissue are likely to differ from TCR repertoires in blood. Based on pairwise subsampling, the degree of clonotype sharing among donors was expected to be affected by sequencing depth. Because the study included only a small number of donors, the genetic and exposure-history diversity represented was limited.

The donors were healthy, HIV-negative adults with no recently reported acute infections or vaccinations. Every donor was a Caucasian adult living in Nashville, Tennessee, USA. For unsorted samples, some 90 million PBMCs were counted and genomic DNA was extracted with the QIAamp DNA Blood Mini kit. Blood was obtained by leukapheresis, after which PBMCs were separated by Ficoll-Histopaque density gradient centrifugation and cryopreserved in liquid nitrogen vapor phase. The chain is encoded by TRBV10-3 joined to TRBJ2-1; the D gene is perhaps TRBD1, on 6 matching bases. The sequenced material came from PBMCs. The TCR was taken from a woman in her thirties or forties in good health. Some clones in this sample may be carry-over from other donors' samples. The nucleotide sequence reads TGTGCCATCAGTGAGTCATCAGGGGCCGAACAGTTCTTC. Its protein product is CAISESSGAEQFF.